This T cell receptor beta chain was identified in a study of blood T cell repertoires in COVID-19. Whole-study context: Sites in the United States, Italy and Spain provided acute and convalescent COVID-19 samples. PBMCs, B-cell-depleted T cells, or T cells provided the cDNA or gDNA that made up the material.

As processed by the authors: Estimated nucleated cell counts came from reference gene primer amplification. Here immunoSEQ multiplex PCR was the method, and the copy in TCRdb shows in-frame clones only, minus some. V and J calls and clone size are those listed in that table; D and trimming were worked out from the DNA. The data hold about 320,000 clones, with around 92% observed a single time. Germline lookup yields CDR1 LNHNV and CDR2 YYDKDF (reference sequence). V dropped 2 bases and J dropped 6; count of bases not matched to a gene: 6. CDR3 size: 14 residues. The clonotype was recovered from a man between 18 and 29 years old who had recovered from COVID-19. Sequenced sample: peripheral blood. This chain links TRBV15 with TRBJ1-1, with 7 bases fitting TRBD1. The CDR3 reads CATSRTGDTAEAFF. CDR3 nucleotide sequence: TGTGCCACCAGCAGAACAGGGGACACGGCTGAAGCTTTCTTT.